The sequence of this TCR beta chain was determined in a study of shared clonotypes between healthy human individuals. Study-wide findings and caveats: The sampled material consisted only of blood, and tissue repertoires are likely to differ. Across subsets, estimated richness was generally greater for naive than for memory populations.

Subsets obtained from CD4+ cells comprised CD45RA+ naive and CD45RA-negative memory cells. As for this clone: The antigen remains undetermined. Other DNA sequences of this sample code for an identical CDR3.

Here immunoSEQ multiplex PCR was the method, and the copy in TCRdb shows in-frame clones only, minus some. The sample holds over 1.5 million clones, about 98% seen once. Sequenced material: naive CD4+ T cells sorted from blood. The subset is: CD45RA+ positively selected. This TCR was recovered from a man younger than 40 in good health.

For the CDR3, the DNA is TGTGCCAGCACCCGACAGGGCCCCGGGGATACGCAGTATTTT. It is translated as CASTRQGPGDTQYF. The V and J genes are TRBV9 and TRBJ2-3, with 7 bases aligning to TRBD1. Germline trimming cut 6 bases from V and 6 bases from J; bases unmatched to any gene: 10. The CDR3 has 14 residues. The germline CDR1 and CDR2 sequences are SGDLS and YYNGEE. Full variable domain (missing parts from reference TRBV9 and TRBJ2-3): DSGVTQTPKHLITATGQRVTLRCSPRSGDLSVYWYQQSLDQGLQFLIQYYNGEERAKGNILERFSAQQFPDLHSELNLSSLELGDSALYFCASTRQGPGDTQYFGPGTRLTVL.